The TCR beta chain described here comes from a study of T cells after yellow fever vaccination (dated by TCRdb to about 2019). Background on the whole study: The SMART-Seq v4 Ultra Low Input RNA kit was used to prepare libraries from fractions with low cell numbers. Blood samples were taken at several timepoints before and after primary and secondary immunization, and bulk PBMC replicates and cell subsets were isolated. Bulk TCR alpha and beta repertoires were sequenced longitudinally to track T-cell clones before and after primary and booster YFV17D yellow fever vaccination. Two healthy male donors, one aged 18 to 30 and one aged 30 to 40 years, made up the cohort.

This sample's treatment or condition label indicates: live attenuated yellow fever vaccine strain. A standard Ficoll-Paque protocol was used to isolate PBMCs from peripheral blood. CD4 and CD8 T-cell fractions were isolated with Dynabeads CD4 and CD8 positive selection kits. TriZol was used to extract RNA from bulk PBMCs, from CD4 and CD8 fractions, and from dextramer-positive and dextramer-negative fractions. This clonotype was detected ten times or more. Its binding antigen is unknown. Qualities for individual bases were not recorded, and no much larger clone is one base off. What the study reported, not specific to this receptor: After the booster, most clones that had expanded after primary vaccination were detected again (around 96% of CD4 and around nine tenths of CD8), suggesting broad maintenance of memory. FACS-sorted repertoires could contain abundant contaminating clonotypes from the bulk population, so computational filtering was required. Because only a couple of donors were included in the study, the extent to which the findings can be generalized is limited. Compared with the primary T-cell response, the secondary T-cell response was weaker but faster, peaking on day 5 rather than day 15. A small share of clonotypes was detected in both CD4 and CD8 compartments, with the overlap likely arising from convergent recombination.

For CDR1 and CDR2, the germline V gene lists SGHDT and YYEEEE. The CDR3 starts with the cysteine, ends with the phenylalanine, and has 12 residues. The retained sequence is limited to the CDR3, 36 bases, with the frame set at the first base. The germline V and J ends show losses of 6 bases and 4 bases respectively, and no gene match explains 2 bases of the junction. Synthesis of TCR cDNA relied on 5'RACE template switching, a step that introduced a universal primer site along with unique molecular identifiers. Priming of cDNA synthesis was performed from both the TCR alpha and TCR beta constant segments. Libraries were amplified in two PCR steps, with sample barcodes and sequencing adapters added in the second step. Sequencing of libraries was done on Illumina HiSeq 2500 (2x100 bp) or NovaSeq (2x150 bp). Per the source publication's procedure: MIGEC was used to demultiplex reads and collapse the reads into UMI consensus sequences, and MiXCR was used for V(D)J alignment. Clonotypes responding to the vaccine were identified with edgeR on replicate PBMC samples, with the criteria of FDR below 0.01 and a log2 fold change above 5 up to day 15. Each bulk clonotype was labeled CD4 or CD8 based on which sequenced repertoire, CD4 or CD8, contained the clonotype at higher abundance. Using fastp at Q25 and MiXCR, TCRdb reprocessed the public reads and kept productive beta chains. Every entry covers one CDR3 protein and lists the most common genes and DNA from its rows. Here the V and J calls rest on TCRdb's processing, not on the authors' analysis. The sample table contains 60,000 to 85,000 distinct CDR3 sequences; only one count was recorded for 6.5% of them. Jointly, the top ten make up about 39% of the sample.

The receptor's source is a man younger than 30 who received the YFV17D yellow fever vaccine. Rearrangement joined TRBV5-6 to TRBJ2-7, and TRBD1 aligns with 9 junction nucleotides. Sequenced material: CD8+ T cells sorted from PBMCs, taken around 45 days after the first yellow fever vaccination. The DNA sequence reads TGTGCCAGCACCGACAGGGGGTACGAGCAGTACTTC. It translates as CASTDRGYEQYF.